These T cell receptor beta chains were read from a single sample in a study of response to subunit inactivated influenza vaccine. TCRdb ran MiXCR on the RT-PCR reads and lists one entry per CDR3 protein. The table includes around 650,000 distinct CDR3 sequences, 15% to 19% detected once. The starting material was PBMCs from blood, obtained roughly 12 days after vaccination. All receptors derive from a man aged 50 to 60 who received an inactivated influenza vaccine. CDR3s include the opening cysteine and the closing phenylalanine or tryptophan. Each record gives: V gene, CDR3 protein.

v_call: TRBV7-9; cdr3_aa: CASSPVGGGYYGYTF
v_call: TRBV20-1; cdr3_aa: CRCRGSTDTQYF
v_call: TRBV29-1; cdr3_aa: CSVDRGRGGELFF
v_call: TRBV11-3; cdr3_aa: CASSIGTGGWETQYF
v_call: TRBV10-3; cdr3_aa: CAIEDPRARGVTQYF
v_call: TRBV28; cdr3_aa: CASSISGGFQETQYF
v_call: TRBV7-8; cdr3_aa: CASSTSTESTDTQYF
v_call: TRBV25-1; cdr3_aa: CASSDSDGRTEAFF
v_call: TRBV14; cdr3_aa: CASSQDEGTSGPMPPANTGELFF
v_call: TRBV11-2; cdr3_aa: CASSRGGRQGGKINIQYF
v_call: TRBV4-2; cdr3_aa: CASSQLYDRSGNTIYF
v_call: TRBV3-1; cdr3_aa: CASSQYAQVIGEQYF
v_call: TRBV2; cdr3_aa: CASSDTDSQYF
v_call: TRBV20-1; cdr3_aa: CSARASAGGANVLTF
v_call: TRBV12-3/TRBV12-4; cdr3_aa: CASRPGQGVYNEQFF
v_call: TRBV12-3/TRBV12-4; cdr3_aa: CASSNLLASEQYF
v_call: TRBV5-5; cdr3_aa: CASSATSSSYNSPLHF
v_call: TRBV20-1; cdr3_aa: CSARFAGGSGEQFF
v_call: TRBV5-5; cdr3_aa: CASSLAPDNEQFF
v_call: TRBV5-4; cdr3_aa: CASSLFFSRGNAGRTENTEAFF
v_call: TRBV5-1; cdr3_aa: CASSLWPNEQFF
v_call: TRBV2; cdr3_aa: CASSQTTGDTEAFF
v_call: TRBV12-3/TRBV12-4; cdr3_aa: CASTLARRVKGELFF
v_call: TRBV28; cdr3_aa: CAASLGSDSYEQYF
v_call: TRBV11-2; cdr3_aa: CASSSSIAGARTDTQYF
v_call: TRBV7-2; cdr3_aa: CASSVGLKETQYF
v_call: TRBV5-1; cdr3_aa: CASSQTFDRGVEVFF
v_call: TRBV12-3/TRBV12-4; cdr3_aa: CASILGGGGADTQYF
v_call: TRBV4-2; cdr3_aa: CASSQGGSRVSYNEQFF
v_call: TRBV10-3; cdr3_aa: CAINPGLASTGELFF
v_call: TRBV29-1; cdr3_aa: CSERAAGDNEQFF
v_call: TRBV15; cdr3_aa: CATSRDAGKSQHF
v_call: TRBV20-1; cdr3_aa: CSARVGRYNTEAFF
v_call: TRBV5-4; cdr3_aa: CASSSRDRVDIQYF
v_call: TRBV28; cdr3_aa: CASSFPRDRGLPDDYNEQFF
v_call: TRBV11-2; cdr3_aa: CASSLGLAGGRASTDTQYF